The 28 T cell receptor beta chains in this list originate from one sample, sequenced in a study of T cell responses to AZD1222 COVID-19 vaccine. Clones were sequenced by immunoSEQ multiplex PCR, and TCRdb holds only the in-frame ones, with some missing. The sample shows roughly 24,000 clones, roughly 85% of them seen only once. Material: peripheral blood, obtained 28 days after the second AZD1222 dose. The receptors were sampled from an adult who received the AZD1222 COVID-19 vaccine.

CDR3 loop: CSVGIVSYEQYF. Here the CDR3 DNA reads TGCAGCGTTGGTATCGTCTCCTACGAGCAGTACTTC. This chain uses TRBV29-1 with TRBJ2-7, with no clear D. CDR1 is SQVTM and CDR2 is ANQGSEA in the germline V gene. The CDR3 length is 12 residues. The V and J ends lost 4 bases and 0 bases respectively, with 7 bases between them.

The CDR3 DNA sequence: TGCGCCAGCAGCTTGGGAGGGGGTAGCTCCTACGAGCAGTACTTC. It is translated as CASSLGGGSSYEQYF. This sequence joins TRBV5-1 and TRBJ2-7; tentatively, D is TRBD1 (6 bases). V shed 0 bases and J shed 0 bases, with 10 bases lying between them. The germline V gene has CDR1 SGHRS and CDR2 YFSETQ. The CDR3 totals 15 residues.

The chain employs TRBV5-4 and TRBJ2-7, with D perhaps matching TRBD2 (5 bases). V shed 4 bases and J shed 3 bases, with 14 bases lying between them. In germline, CDR1 is SGHNT, CDR2 YYREEE (reference sequence). The length of the CDR3 is 14 residues. This CDR3 is CASSKEVSSYEQYF. The DNA of the CDR3 is TGTGCCAGCAGCAAGGAGGTTTCAAGCTACGAGCAGTACTTC.

The V call is TRBV6-5, the J call TRBJ2-5; tentatively, D is TRBD1 or TRBD2 (6 bases each). The CDR3 consists of 14 residues. V was clipped by 6 bases and J by 3 bases, with 14 bases between them. In germline, CDR1 is MNHEY, CDR2 SVGAGI. The CDR3: CASSSWGAEETQYF. The CDR3 nucleotides are TGTGCCAGCAGCTCTTGGGGGGCCGAAGAGACCCAGTACTTC.

The V and J genes are TRBV3-1 (or the pseudogene TRBV3-2) and TRBJ2-7, with TRBD2 matching over 12 bases. Losses at the gene ends were 5 bases for V and 5 bases for J; bases not matched to a gene: 4. Germline CDR1 is LGHDT and CDR2 is YNNKEL (reference sequence). The CDR3 runs 14 residues. The chain's CDR3 is CASSSRTSGDEQYF. CDR3 DNA sequence: TGTGCCAGCAGCTCGAGGACTAGCGGGGACGAGCAGTACTTC.

The J gene is TRBJ2-7, the V gene TRBV2; TRBD1 matches 8 bases. This CDR3 has 15 amino acids. The V gene's germline CDR1 is SNHLY and CDR2 FYNNEI. V lost 8 bases to trimming and J lost 0 bases; unmatched junction nucleotides: 9. The CDR3 spells CASGGTGGPSYEQYF. The CDR3 region has the DNA TGTGCCAGCGGCGGGACAGGAGGTCCCTCCTACGAGCAGTACTTC.

V and J are TRBV5-4 and TRBJ1-6; 10 nucleotides align to TRBD1. Trimming took 4 bases from V and 5 from J; bases not matched to a gene: 3. The CDR3 is 15 amino acids. The germline V gene encodes CDR1 SGHNT and CDR2 YYREEE (reference sequence). CDR3 loop: CASSAGTGDNSPLHF. The CDR3 coding sequence is TGTGCCAGCAGCGCCGGGACAGGGGATAATTCACCCCTCCACTTT.

The V call is TRBV4-2, the J call TRBJ2-5, with 9 bases identical to TRBD1. V gave up 3 bases and J gave up 5 bases; unmatched junction bases: 7. The CDR3 runs 15 residues. Germline CDR1 is LGHNA and CDR2 is YNFKEQ. CDR3 protein: CASSQITGGAETQYF. In DNA form, the CDR3 reads TGTGCCAGCAGCCAGATAACAGGGGGCGCGGAGACCCAGTACTTC.

J is TRBJ1-1 and V is TRBV3-1 (or the pseudogene TRBV3-2); 8 bases are a match to TRBD1. V dropped 6 bases and J dropped 11; count of bases not matched to a gene: 8. Germline CDR1 reads LGHDT; CDR2 reads YNNKEL (reference sequence). This CDR3 comprises 12 residues. CDR3 loop: CASRPQTGDAFF. The CDR3 nucleotides are TGTGCCAGCAGGCCCCAGACAGGGGATGCTTTCTTT.

The chain has TRBV18 and TRBJ2-5; 8 bases fit TRBD1. The length of the CDR3 is 15 residues. The trim removed 3 bases at V and 5 bases at J, leaving 8 bases unmatched. Germline CDR1 reads KGHSH; CDR2 reads LQKENI. CDR3 protein: CASSPYGQGQETQYF. In DNA, the CDR3 is TGTGCCAGCTCACCTTACGGACAGGGCCAGGAGACCCAGTACTTC.

The V call is TRBV27, the J call TRBJ2-5; no definite D call. Germline CDR1 and CDR2: MNHEY and SMNVEV (reference sequence). The CDR3 has 15 amino acids. V was trimmed by 4 bases and J by 1 base, leaving 13 bases between them. The CDR3 nucleotides are TGTGCCAGCAGTTCAAGGTCCGCCTTCCAAGAGACCCAGTACTTC. It codes for CASSSRSAFQETQYF.

The J gene is TRBJ2-5, the V gene TRBV28, with 8 positions matching TRBD2. Losses at the gene ends were 5 bases for V and 5 bases for J; bases not matched to a gene: 4. CDR1 is MDHEN, CDR2 SYDVKM, per germline. This CDR3 has 13 residues. CDR3 protein: CASSHPGGETQYF. Written as DNA, the CDR3 is TGTGCCAGCAGTCACCCGGGAGGGGAGACCCAGTACTTC. Drawing the rest from reference TRBV28 and TRBJ2-5, the complete variable domain is DVKVTQSSRYLVKRTGEKVFLECVQDMDHENMFWYRQDPGLGLRLIYFSYDVKMKEKGDIPEGYSVSREKKERFSLILESASTNQTSMYLCASSHPGGETQYFGPGTRLLVL.

This chain joins TRBV5-1 and TRBJ1-2, with TRBD1 as a possible D gene (5 bases). CDR1 is SGHRS and CDR2 is YFSETQ in the germline V gene. The CDR3 contains 14 residues. Trimming left V 5 bases short and J 2 bases short, with 13 bases between. As DNA, the CDR3 is TGCGCCAGCAGACCGCCAGGGCTCAACTATGGCTACACCTTC. It codes for CASRPPGLNYGYTF.

V is TRBV9 and J is TRBJ2-2, with D maybe TRBD2 (5 bases). This CDR3 spans 15 amino acids. V was cut by 4 bases and J by 6 bases, with 16 bases left in between. Germline values: CDR1 SGDLS, CDR2 YYNGEE. The CDR3 bases are TGTGCCAGCAGCCCCCATTTGGGAGTAGCCGGGGAGCTGTTTTTT. Protein sequence: CASSPHLGVAGELFF.

V is TRBV2 and J is TRBJ2-1, with TRBD1 identical over 7 bases. V dropped 3 bases and J dropped 6; count of bases not matched to a gene: 11. The V gene's germline CDR1 is SNHLY and CDR2 FYNNEI. CDR3 length: 16 amino acids. The CDR3 DNA is TGTGCCAGCAGTGAGGGTTTCGGACAGGTGCGCAATGAGCAGTTCTTC. It encodes CASSEGFGQVRNEQFF.

This chain connects TRBV4-3 to TRBJ2-1; 7 nucleotides agree with TRBD2. The CDR3 length is 17 residues. V lost 1 base and J lost 0; bases outside the gene matches: 6. Germline V CDR1 and CDR2: LGHNA, YSLEER. CDR3 DNA: TGCGCCAGCAGCCAAGCCTTCCCTAGCGGCTCCTACAATGAGCAGTTCTTC. It codes for CASSQAFPSGSYNEQFF.

The CDR3 spells CASSLGQGYNSPLHF. DNA for the CDR3: TGTGCCAGCAGCTTAGGACAGGGCTATAATTCACCCCTCCACTTT. The chain recombines TRBV7-3 with TRBJ1-6, with 8 bases fitting TRBD1. This CDR3 spans 15 amino acids. Germline V gene sequence: CDR1 SGHTA, CDR2 FQGTGA. V dropped 2 bases and J dropped 3; count of bases not matched to a gene: 0.

The rearrangement uses TRBV4-1 and TRBJ1-5; no definite D call. Trimming left V 1 base short and J 3 bases short, with 16 bases between. The germline CDR1 and CDR2 sequences are MGHRA and YSYEKL. This CDR3 spans 17 amino acids. The CDR3, as DNA: TGCGCCAGCAGCCAAGTTCAGGTTCCCGTCGCCAATCAGCCCCAGCATTTT. It specifies CASSQVQVPVANQPQHF.

The V gene is TRBV10-3, the J gene TRBJ2-5, with TRBD2 identical over 8 bases. The CDR3 length is 13 residues. With V trimmed by 6 bases and J by 5 bases, 5 bases remained unmatched. CDR1 and CDR2 from the germline V gene are ENHRY and SYGVKD. DNA for the CDR3: TGTGCCATCAGCGGGGGGGCTCGGGAGACCCAGTACTTC. Translation gives CAISGGARETQYF.

This chain uses TRBV5-1 with TRBJ2-7; D ambiguous. V lost 1 base, J lost 5 bases, and 10 bases lay in between. The CDR3 consists of 13 residues. The germline gives CDR1 SGHRS, CDR2 YFSETQ. CDR3 DNA sequence: TGCGCCAGCAGCTTGCGCGGCTCTAACGAGCAGTACTTC. Translating gives CASSLRGSNEQYF.

The V call is TRBV5-1, the J call TRBJ2-7; D uncertain. From germline, CDR1 is SGHRS and CDR2 YFSETQ. The CDR3 is made up of 14 amino acids. Trimming removed 4 bases from V and 2 bases from J, with 13 bases in between. The CDR3 sequence is CASSSDTTAYEQYF. DNA for the CDR3: TGCGCCAGCAGCAGCGACACGACTGCCTACGAGCAGTACTTC.

This clone was picked up one time. The genes are TRBV28 and TRBJ1-5; no reliable D call. Per the germline V gene, CDR1 is MDHEN and CDR2 is SYDVKM. Between the trimmed V and J ends, which lost 2 bases and 2 bases, there was a span of 16 bases. This CDR3 has 17 amino acids. The CDR3 spells CASSLNSGGLGNQPQHF. Here the CDR3 DNA reads TGTGCCAGCAGTTTAAATTCGGGAGGGCTAGGCAATCAGCCCCAGCATTTT.

The gene calls are TRBV5-4 and TRBJ1-1, with D perhaps matching TRBD1 (5 bases). The CDR3 consists of 13 residues. The germline V gene has CDR1 SGHNT and CDR2 YYREEE (reference sequence). V dropped 2 bases and J dropped 5 bases, with 10 bases sitting between them. In DNA, the CDR3 is TGTGCCAGCAGCTTCGACAGAAGGACTGAAGCTTTCTTT. Amino acids: CASSFDRRTEAFF.

The chain employs TRBV9 and TRBJ1-1, with D uncertain. The CDR3 is made up of 14 amino acids. The V and J ends lost 3 bases and 4 bases respectively, with 13 bases between them. Germline V gene sequence: CDR1 SGDLS, CDR2 YYNGEE. The DNA of the CDR3 is TGTGCCAGCAGCGAGGACGGCGGCGGCACTGAAGCTTTCTTT. Its translation: CASSEDGGGTEAFF.

V and J are TRBV10-2 and TRBJ1-5; D possibly corresponds to TRBD1 (6 bases). The V end lost 4 bases, the J end lost 4 bases, and 14 bases lay between the germline ends. CDR1 and CDR2 from the germline V gene are WSHSY and SAAADI. The length of the CDR3 is 15 residues. The CDR3 region is CASSGGRPGNQPQHF. CDR3 in DNA: TGCGCCAGCAGTGGGGGGCGGCCAGGGAATCAGCCCCAGCATTTT.

Here the CDR3 DNA reads TGTGCCAGCAGCTTAGCCCAAGAGACCCAGTACTTC. As protein: CASSLAQETQYF. The rearrangement uses TRBV7-9 and TRBJ2-5, with no clear D. Germline CDR1 SEHNR, CDR2 FQNEAQ (reference sequence). Between the trimmed V and J ends, which lost 0 bases and 1 base, there was a span of 0 bases. This CDR3 is 12 amino acids long. The variable domain in full, with the rest retrieved from reference TRBV7-9 and TRBJ2-5, is DTGVSQNPRHKITKRGQNVTFRCDPISEHNRLYWYRQTLGQGPEFLTYFQNEAQLEKSRLLSDRFSAERPKGSFSTLEIQRTEQGDSAMYLCASSLAQETQYFGPGTRLLVL.

V usage is TRBV2 and J usage is TRBJ1-5; D gene unclear. The CDR3 runs 16 residues. The germline V and J ends were trimmed by 7 bases and 0 bases, with 16 bases remaining between them. CDR1 and CDR2 (germline): SNHLY, FYNNEI. CDR3 nucleotides: TGTGCCAGCAATCGCGGTCGACCCGATAGCAATCAGCCCCAGCATTTT. It is translated as CASNRGRPDSNQPQHF. Drawing the rest from reference TRBV2 and TRBJ1-5, the complete variable domain is EPEVTQTPSHQVTQMGQEVILRCVPISNHLYFYWYRQILGQKVEFLVSFYNNEISEKSEIFDDQFSVERPDGSNFTLKIRSTKLEDSAMYFCASNRGRPDSNQPQHFGDGTRLSIL.

The rearrangement uses TRBV4-3 and TRBJ1-6; 7 bases match TRBD1. V was pared by 0 bases and J by 8 bases, with 7 bases of the junction left unmatched. This CDR3 is built from 16 residues. Germline V gives CDR1 LGHNA, CDR2 YSLEER. The CDR3 loop reads CASSQDRGISYSPLHF. The CDR3 bases are TGCGCCAGCAGCCAAGACAGGGGGATCTCCTATTCACCCCTCCACTTT.